This TCR beta chain was identified in a study of T cells in women clearing cervical HPV infection. Study overall: Cases: HPV16-related CIN3 or worse on histology, a couple of invasive cancers.

About this clone itself: The CDR3 extends 3 residues past the end of the read, so its final part is completed from the germline J gene.

Using immunoSEQ multiplex PCR, the repertoire was profiled, and TCRdb retains in-frame clones only, with some absent. Its clone listing holds about 20,000 clones. Looked up from germline, CDR1 is ENHRY and CDR2 is SYGVKD. CDR3 length equals 12 residues. The TCR originated in a woman between 18 and 70 years old with a cervical HPV16 infection that either progressed to CIN3+ or cleared (not recorded which). This rearrangement joins TRBV10-3 to TRBJ1-1, with D maybe TRBD1 (6 bases). Sample: blood buffy coat. The sequenced part of the CDR3 DNA is TGTGCCATCAGTGAACAGGAAGGGGGA. It encodes CAISEQEGG. The whole CDR3 reads CAISEQEGGAFF.